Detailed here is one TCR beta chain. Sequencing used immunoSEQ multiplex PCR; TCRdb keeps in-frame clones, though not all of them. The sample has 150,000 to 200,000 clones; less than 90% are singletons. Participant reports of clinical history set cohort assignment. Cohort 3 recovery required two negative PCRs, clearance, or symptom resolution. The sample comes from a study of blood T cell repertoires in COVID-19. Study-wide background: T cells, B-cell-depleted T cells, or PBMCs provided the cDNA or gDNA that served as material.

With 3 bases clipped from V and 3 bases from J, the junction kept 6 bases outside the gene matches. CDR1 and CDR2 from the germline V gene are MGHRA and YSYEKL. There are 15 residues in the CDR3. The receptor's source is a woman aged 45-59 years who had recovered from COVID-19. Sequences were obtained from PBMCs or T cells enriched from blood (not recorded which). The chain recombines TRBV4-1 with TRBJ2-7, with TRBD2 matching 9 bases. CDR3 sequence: CASSQGSGRGYEQYF. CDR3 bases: TGCGCCAGCAGCCAGGGTAGCGGGAGAGGCTACGAGCAGTACTTC.